This TCR beta chain was profiled in a study of T cells expressing NK-cell markers. Whole-study context: Just one sequenced donor of eight was HCMV-seronegative, while seven were seropositive. Study observations and caveats: Leadership of the CD3+CD56-NKG2C+ fraction also belonged to these clonotypes in several donors.

This CDR3 is built from 12 residues. Per the germline V gene, CDR1 is MNHEY and CDR2 is SVGEGT. As to this clonotype: Its specificity is unknown.

One entry per CDR3 protein, without DNA, is what TCRdb gives after re-calling the 5' RACE reads. The table for this sample gives hundreds of thousands of distinct CDR3 sequences. The chain links TRBV6-2 or TRBV6-3 to TRBJ1-4. The clonotype originates from a woman aged 18-70 years in good health. Sample: blood T cells: a sorted CD56 or NKG2C T cell subset, CD4+ or CD8+ T cells, or bulk PBMC T cells (not recorded which). The chain's CDR3 is CASRHPNEKLFF.